This TCR beta chain stems from a study of T cells after posttransplantation cyclophosphamide (dated by TCRdb to about 2016). With regard to the full study: Using TRB sequencing, the study followed how the T cell repertoire rebuilt after myeloablative bone marrow transplantation with posttransplantation cyclophosphamide given as GVHD prophylaxis. Samples from about 37 PTCy-treated patients and 15 to 20 related bone marrow donors of those patients were subjected to antigen receptor sequencing. TRB sequencing was performed on blood from all 35 or so PTCy patients with 1-year posttransplant specimens. TRB sequencing was also done on up to roughly 3 additional blood samples from 2 to 5.2 years after transplant in 3 patients, and on pretransplant blood from 4 patients. TRA and TRB clonality were tightly correlated in 9 or 10 samples, so subsequent TCR analyses focused on TRB only. Public TRB sequences were compared against a database of over 3,000 sequences linked to responses to pathogens, tumor antigens, self-antigens and alloantigens.

The study at large found these results: At 1-2 months, donor-recipient similarity was low but rose over the first year, and the later blood repertoires were often dominated by donor CD8+ memory clones. Across the roughly 40 patients, TRB clonality was highly associated with recipient CMV seropositivity and CMV reactivation, and diversity with PTCy was similar to that in the CNI/methotrexate controls. The TRB repertoires of T cells infiltrating skin or the GI tract showed only limited overlap with the TRB repertoires found in blood.

Including the terminal cysteine and phenylalanine, the CDR3 comprises 19 residues. The only DNA kept is the CDR3, 57 bases in frame from the first base. V loses 0 bases, J loses 0 bases, and the germline ends lie 15 bases apart. From the germline V gene, CDR1 is LGHNA and CDR2 is YNFKEQ. Comments on this clone: Its specific antigen is unknown. No much larger clone is present one base from it, and per-base qualities are unavailable.

Genomic DNA was used for TRB sequencing, which was performed with the immunoSEQ assay at survey resolution or with the hsTCRB kit. On the authors' methods: The immunoSEQ software was used for initial read processing, and the LymphoSeq R package was used for repertoire analyses. For each TRB dataset, clonality was calculated as 1 minus normalized Shannon entropy, and the Gini coefficient was computed as well. To infer phenotypes in unsorted samples, TRB sequences from sorted subsets of the recipient or donor were mapped onto the unsorted samples of the same recipient. The source is immuneACCESS, and TCRdb retained only in-frame sequences with V and J called. Part of the clones is not carried over; for the studies checked, unresolved V genes explain less than half of this, and the remainder is unexplained. V and J calls and clone size are given by that table; D and trimming were obtained from the DNA. The sample table lists roughly 24,000 clones, roughly nine tenths of them with a count of one. The leading ten clones occupy around 8.2% of the sample.

The control cohort consisted of roughly 10 patients who had myeloablative marrow transplants with methotrexate plus a calcineurin inhibitor and who were sampled 1 year after transplant. Peripheral blood and bone marrow mononuclear cells were isolated by Ficoll-Hypaque density centrifugation and were cryopreserved. The V and J genes are TRBV4-2 and TRBJ2-6; TRBD1 is a weak D gene call, 6 bases matching. The clonotype originates from a female patient aged 50-59 years who received an allogeneic stem cell transplant from an unrelated donor, was CMV-positive, and had chronic GVHD only. After a transplant, some T cells may have been passed on by the graft donor. This specimen consisted of PBMCs, obtained after an allogeneic stem cell transplant with a calcineurin inhibitor and methotrexate. DNA sequence: TGTGCCAGCAGCCAAGACGGTATGACAGGCAACTCTGGGGCCAACGTCCTGACTTTC. Translated, this is CASSQDGMTGNSGANVLTF.